This T cell receptor (beta chain) was captured by sequencing in a study of regulatory T cells in long-lasting Graves disease. Study outcomes and limitations: The TCR repertoire of persistent Graves' patients was less diverse than that of newly diagnosed ones. Fewer public clonotypes were shared by new patients (roughly 970) than by persistent patients (about 2,800). Favored gene segments in persistent disease were TRBV28, TRBJ1-2 and TRBJ2-5.

The time point denotes: persistent/refractory GD, antithyroid drugs over 5 years with positive TRAb. The TCR library used RNA extracted from PBMCs. Construction of the TCR beta libraries employed iRepertoire HTBI primers in conjunction with Arm-PCR of CDR3 regions. Original processing methods: Sequenced samples collectively carried roughly 60 TRBV and approximately 15 TRBJ segments. TCRdb recomputed calls from the multiplex PCR reads with MiXCR, one row per CDR3 protein. The authors' filters were not applied to this entry. This repertoire shows 300,000 to 350,000 distinct CDR3 sequences, 15% to 20% found once; its top ten account for 25% to 35%. This clonotype appeared a single time. Its antigen is unidentified. This is likely an artifact of a read error, given a far larger clone one base away. CDR1 SGHTA and CDR2 FQGTGA come from the germline V gene. The CDR3 consists of 15 residues. V was clipped by 4 bases and J by 1 base; unmatched bases: 4.

The sequences come from peripheral blood mononuclear cells (PBMCs), collected when the disease was refractory, from a patient treated with antithyroid drugs. The clonotype was recovered from a female donor with Graves disease. The J gene is TRBJ2-5, the V gene TRBV7-3, with 9 bases fitting TRBD2. CDR3 amino acids: CASSSPTSGQETQYF. Written as DNA, the CDR3 is TGTGCCAGCAGCTCCCCGACTAGCGGCCAAGAGACCCAGTACTTC. Full variable domain (remainder filled in from reference TRBV7-3 and TRBJ2-5): GAGVSQTPSNKVTEKGKYVELRCDPISGHTALYWYRQSLGQGPEFLIYFQGTGAADDSGLPNDRFFAVRPEGSVSTLKIQRTERGDSAVYLCASSSPTSGQETQYFGPGTRLLVL.